A selection of T cell receptor beta chains follows, all from one sample in a study of T cells in Graves' hyperthyroidism and ophthalmopathy. MiXCR, run by TCRdb on the multiplex PCR reads, gives a single entry per CDR3 protein. This sample has hundreds of thousands of distinct CDR3 sequences, with about 15% found just once. Sequencing was done on a sample of blood. The receptor source for this set is a woman between 18 and 29 years old with Graves' hyperthyroidism. Each CDR3 is given with its conserved first and last residue. A D gene is named only where the DNA matches it firmly. A row's size may be missing; if present it is once, few, many or a size class.

v_call,d_call,j_call,clone_size,cdr3_length,cdr3_aa,cdr3_nt
TRBV7-9,-,TRBJ2-1,many,11,CASSPIDEQFF,TGTGCCAGCAGCCCTATCGATGAGCAGTTCTTC
TRBV27,TRBD2,TRBJ2-1,many,16,CASSSRTHLAGNEQFF,TGTGCCAGCAGTTCACGTACCCATCTAGCGGGGAATGAGCAGTTCTTC
TRBV6-1,TRBD1,TRBJ1-2,-,14,CASRLQGSNYGYTF,TGTGCCAGCAGACTACAGGGGTCTAACTATGGCTACACCTTC
TRBV19,-,TRBJ1-3,few,14,CASSNGRAGNTIYF,TGTGCCAGTAGCAATGGTAGGGCCGGAAACACCATATATTTT
TRBV28,-,TRBJ2-7,few,13,CASSPVDSYEQYF,TGTGCCAGCAGTCCCGTGGACAGCTACGAGCAGTACTTC
TRBV5-6,-,TRBJ2-3,many,16,CASSLANGFRTDTQYF,TGTGCCAGCAGCTTGGCCAACGGGTTCAGGACAGATACGCAGTATTTT
TRBV6-1,-,TRBJ1-2,many,12,CASTTGDRGYTF,TGTGCCAGCACCACGGGGGACCGGGGCTACACCTTC
TRBV20-1,-,TRBJ1-6,many,15,CSARVRGVPGSPLHF,TGCAGTGCTAGAGTTCGGGGGGTGCCGGGATCACCCCTCCACTTT
TRBV7-2,TRBD2,TRBJ2-1,many,16,CASSLRGVSGRGEQFF,TGTGCCAGCAGCTTAAGGGGGGTTAGCGGGAGAGGTGAGCAGTTCTTC
TRBV7-9,-,TRBJ1-2,many,13,CASSLAVGHGYTF,TGTGCCAGCAGCTTAGCGGTGGGACATGGCTACACCTTC
TRBV11-2,TRBD2,TRBJ2-1,many,16,CASSLKASGRFNEQFF,TGTGCCAGCAGCTTAAAAGCGAGCGGGAGATTTAATGAGCAGTTCTTC
TRBV30,TRBD2,TRBJ2-1,few,19,CAWSRGLAGGGTTRNEQFF,TGTGCCTGGAGTCGGGGTCTAGCGGGAGGAGGAACTACTCGCAATGAGCAGTTCTTC